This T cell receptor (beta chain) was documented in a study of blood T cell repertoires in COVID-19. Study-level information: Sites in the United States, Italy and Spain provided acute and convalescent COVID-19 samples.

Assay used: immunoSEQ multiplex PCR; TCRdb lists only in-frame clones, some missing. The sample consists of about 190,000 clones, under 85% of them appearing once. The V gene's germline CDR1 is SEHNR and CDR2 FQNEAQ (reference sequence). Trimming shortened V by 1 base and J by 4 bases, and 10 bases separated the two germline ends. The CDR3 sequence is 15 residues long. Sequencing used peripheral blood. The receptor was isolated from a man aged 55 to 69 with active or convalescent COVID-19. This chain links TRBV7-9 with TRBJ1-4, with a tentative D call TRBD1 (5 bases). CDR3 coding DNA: TGTGCCAGCAGCTTAGTCTCAGGGATTAATGAAAAACTGTTTTTT. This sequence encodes CASSLVSGINEKLFF.